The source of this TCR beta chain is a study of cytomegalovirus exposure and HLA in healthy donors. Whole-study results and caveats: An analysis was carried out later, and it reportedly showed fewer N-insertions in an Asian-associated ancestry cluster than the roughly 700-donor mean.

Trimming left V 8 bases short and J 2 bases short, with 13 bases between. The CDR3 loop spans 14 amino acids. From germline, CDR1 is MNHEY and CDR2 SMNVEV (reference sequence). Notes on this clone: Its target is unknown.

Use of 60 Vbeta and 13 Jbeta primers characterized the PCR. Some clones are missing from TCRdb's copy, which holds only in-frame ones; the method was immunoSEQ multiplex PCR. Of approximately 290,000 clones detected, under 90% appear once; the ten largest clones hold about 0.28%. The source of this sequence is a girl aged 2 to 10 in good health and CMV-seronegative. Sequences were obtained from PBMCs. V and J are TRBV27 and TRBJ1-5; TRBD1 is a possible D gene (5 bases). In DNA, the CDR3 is TGTGCCAGCGGGCAGGGTGGGCGCAATCAGCCCCAGCATTTT. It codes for CASGQGGRNQPQHF.